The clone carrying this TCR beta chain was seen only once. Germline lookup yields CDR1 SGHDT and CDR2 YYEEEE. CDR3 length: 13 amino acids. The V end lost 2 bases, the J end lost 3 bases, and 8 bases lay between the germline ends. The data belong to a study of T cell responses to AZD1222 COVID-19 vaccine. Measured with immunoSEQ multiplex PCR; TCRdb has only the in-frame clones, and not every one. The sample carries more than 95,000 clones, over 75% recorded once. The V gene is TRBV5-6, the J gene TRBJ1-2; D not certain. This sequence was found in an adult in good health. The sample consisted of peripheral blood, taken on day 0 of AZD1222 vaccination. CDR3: CASSFGRDYGYTF. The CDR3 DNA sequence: TGTGCCAGCAGCTTCGGCAGAGACTATGGCTACACCTTC.